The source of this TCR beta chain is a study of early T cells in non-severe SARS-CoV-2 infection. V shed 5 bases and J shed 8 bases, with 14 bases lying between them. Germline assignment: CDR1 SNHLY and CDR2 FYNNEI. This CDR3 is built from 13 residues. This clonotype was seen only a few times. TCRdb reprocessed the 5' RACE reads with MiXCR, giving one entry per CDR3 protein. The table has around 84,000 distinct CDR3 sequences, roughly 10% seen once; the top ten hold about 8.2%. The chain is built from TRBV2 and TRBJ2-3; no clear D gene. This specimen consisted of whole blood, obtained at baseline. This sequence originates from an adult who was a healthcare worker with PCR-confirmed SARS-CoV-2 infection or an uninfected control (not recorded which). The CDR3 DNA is TGTGCCAGCAGTCCTTCGCTGTATGGTACGCAGTATTTT. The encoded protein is CASSPSLYGTQYF. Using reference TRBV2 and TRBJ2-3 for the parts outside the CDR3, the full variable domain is EPEVTQTPSHQVTQMGQEVILRCVPISNHLYFYWYRQILGQKVEFLVSFYNNEISEKSEIFDDQFSVERPDGSNFTLKIRSTKLEDSAMYFCASSPSLYGTQYFGPGTRLTVL.